These 2 T cell receptor beta chains were sequenced from one sample in a study of blood T cell repertoires in COVID-19 (dated by TCRdb to about 2020). Preparation of the library involved the immunoSEQ multiplex PCR assay. Not all clones reach the TCRdb copy of this immuneACCESS table, which keeps in-frame sequences only. Checked studies attribute under half of the gap to unresolved V genes and leave the rest unexplained. Here the sample has over 400,000 clones; about 89% occur a single time. Jointly, the top ten make up 7.8% of the sample. Sequencing input: peripheral blood. These receptors all stem from a woman in her forties or fifties with COVID-19, enrolled during active disease.

V usage is TRBV4-1 and J usage is TRBJ2-2; D not resolved. V lost 0 bases, J lost 1 base, and 15 bases lay in between. This CDR3 has 18 residues. From germline, CDR1 is MGHRA and CDR2 YSYEKL. CDR3 in amino acids: CASSQEGPMRQNTGELFF. The DNA for the CDR3 is TGCGCCAGCAGCCAAGAGGGCCCTATGAGACAGAACACCGGGGAGCTGTTTTTT.

J is TRBJ1-1 and V is TRBV29-1; D is possibly TRBD1 (5 bases). Trimming took off 3 bases at V and 5 bases at J, with 16 bases between the two ends. The CDR3 is 14 amino acids. Looked up from germline, CDR1 is SQVTM and CDR2 is ANQGSEA. As DNA, the CDR3 is TGCAGCGTTGATTCTCCAGGGATAGGGACTGAAGCTTTCTTT. Its translation is CSVDSPGIGTEAFF.